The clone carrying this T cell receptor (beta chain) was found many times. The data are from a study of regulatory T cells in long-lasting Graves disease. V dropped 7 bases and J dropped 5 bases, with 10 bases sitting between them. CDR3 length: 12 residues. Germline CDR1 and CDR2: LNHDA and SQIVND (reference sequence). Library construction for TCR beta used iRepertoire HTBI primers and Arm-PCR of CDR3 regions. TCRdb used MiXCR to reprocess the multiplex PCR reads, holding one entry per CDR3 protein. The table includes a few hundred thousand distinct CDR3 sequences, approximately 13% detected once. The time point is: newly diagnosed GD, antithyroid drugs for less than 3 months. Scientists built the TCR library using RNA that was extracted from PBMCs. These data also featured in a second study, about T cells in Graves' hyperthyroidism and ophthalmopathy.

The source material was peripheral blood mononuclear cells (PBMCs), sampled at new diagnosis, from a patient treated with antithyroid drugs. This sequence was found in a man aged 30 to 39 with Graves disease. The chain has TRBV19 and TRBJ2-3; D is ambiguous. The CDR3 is CASKFHGDTQYF. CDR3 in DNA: TGTGCCAGTAAGTTTCATGGAGATACGCAGTATTTT.